The 22 T cell receptor beta chains given below trace back to one sample, sequenced in a study of radiotherapy plus CTLA-4 blockade in lung cancer. Only in-frame clones appear in the TCRdb table, and some are missing; sequencing was by immunoSEQ multiplex PCR. There are more than 30,000 clones in the sample; roughly four fifths occur only once, and about 26% lies in the top ten. Sequenced here: peripheral blood, sampled from a patient treated with radiotherapy plus ipilimumab. Receptor source: a human donor with non-small cell lung cancer that progressed on radiotherapy plus ipilimumab.

This clone came up a few times. This chain joins TRBV7-2 and TRBJ1-1, with D hard to call. In germline, CDR1 is SGHTA, CDR2 FQGNSA. The germline V and J ends were trimmed by 1 base and 0 bases, with 12 bases remaining between them. This CDR3 is 16 amino acids long. Here the CDR3 DNA reads TGTGCCAGCAGCTTAGGTCCGGTTTCGGTGAACACTGAAGCTTTCTTT. Amino acid sequence: CASSLGPVSVNTEAFF.

This chain's CDR3 is CASSRSSGANEQFF. Here the CDR3 DNA reads TGTGCCAGCAGCCGTTCTAGCGGGGCGAATGAGCAGTTCTTC. This sequence joins TRBV9 and TRBJ2-1; TRBD2 matches 9 bases. The CDR3 runs to 14 residues. Per the germline V gene, CDR1 is SGDLS and CDR2 is YYNGEE. The J segment lost 7 bases and the V segment lost 4 bases, leaving 6 bases of the junction unmatched.

In this sample, this clone turned up a few times. The chain links TRBV29-1 to TRBJ1-6, with 7 positions matching TRBD1. V lost 4 bases, J lost 5 bases, and 5 bases stayed unmatched. Germline values: CDR1 SQVTM, CDR2 ANQGSEA. This CDR3 comprises 14 residues. This CDR3 reads CSVGYGTDNSPLHF. The CDR3 nucleotides are TGCAGCGTTGGCTACGGGACAGATAATTCACCCCTCCACTTT.

The chain combines TRBV7-8 with TRBJ1-1; D might be TRBD1 (5 bases). Per germline, CDR1 SGHVS and CDR2 FQNEAQ. The CDR3 extends over 19 amino acids. Trimming stripped 5 bases from V and 2 bases from J, with 27 bases between. The CDR3 DNA reads as TGTGCCAGCAGCCACGGCAGCGTGTCAGGGCAAACATTTAACACTGAAGCTTTCTTT. It specifies CASSHGSVSGQTFNTEAFF.

The CDR3 DNA follows: TGCGCCAGCAGCTTGATAGCGGGGGTAGATACGCAGTATTTT. Translation gives CASSLIAGVDTQYF. The chain joins TRBV5-1 to TRBJ2-3; 9 nucleotides line up with TRBD2. Trimming cost V 1 base and J 5 bases; bases outside gene matches: 2. The CDR3 runs to 14 residues. The germline gives CDR1 SGHRS, CDR2 YFSETQ.

There are a few counts of this clone. V gene TRBV10-3 combines with J gene TRBJ1-4; 9 nucleotides match TRBD1. V dropped 11 bases and J dropped 8; count of bases not matched to a gene: 12. CDR3 length: 14 amino acids. Germline values: CDR1 ENHRY, CDR2 SYGVKD. The CDR3 sequence is CAAGSPGTGEKLFF. CDR3 in DNA: TGTGCCGCCGGAAGCCCTGGGACAGGGGAAAAACTGTTTTTT.

As regards this clone: Sequence at one end of the junction differs from germline and may be a read error. The V gene is TRBV7-4, the J gene TRBJ1-6, with 7 bases lining up with TRBD1. This CDR3 is built from 14 residues. The V gene's germline CDR1 is SGHVT and CDR2 SQSDAQ. In nucleotides, the CDR3 is TGTGCCGGCAGCTCGGGACAGCCGAATTCACCCCTCCACTTT. It specifies CAGSSGQPNSPLHF.

The chain joins TRBV2 to TRBJ1-5; 7 bases align to TRBD1. This CDR3 spans 14 amino acids. Trimming at V came to 4 bases and at J to 5 bases, leaving 5 bases not matched to a gene. Germline-derived CDR1 and CDR2 are SNHLY and FYNNEI. In DNA form, the CDR3 reads TGTGCCAGCAGTGGGACAGGTGGTTATCAGCCCCAGCATTTT. Protein product: CASSGTGGYQPQHF.

The chain couples TRBV19 to TRBJ2-3; 8 bases agree with TRBD1. This CDR3 spans 15 amino acids. Germline V CDR1 and CDR2: LNHDA, SQIVND (reference sequence). The J segment lost 6 bases and the V segment lost 2 bases, leaving 7 bases of the junction unmatched. The CDR3 nucleotides are TGTGCCAGTAGTATACTGGCAGGGGGCAAGGATACGCAGTATTTT. Its protein is CASSILAGGKDTQYF.

The chain uses TRBV7-2 and TRBJ1-5, with D possibly matching TRBD1 (5 bases). Germline loops: CDR1 SGHTA, CDR2 FQGNSA. With 7 bases removed from V and 6 bases from J, the gap between germline ends came to 22 bases. The CDR3 sequence is 16 residues long. Written as DNA, the CDR3 is TGTGCCAGCAAATCAATTCCCCGGGGGGGAAGTCAGCCCCAGCATTTT. Translated, it gives CASKSIPRGGSQPQHF.

This chain connects TRBV14 to TRBJ1-6; D perhaps matches TRBD1 (6 bases). Between the trimmed V and J ends, which lost 2 bases and 6 bases, there was a span of 11 bases. CDR1 is SGHDN and CDR2 is FVKESK in the germline V gene. The CDR3 runs to 15 residues. CDR3 loop: CASSQNRAGNSPLHF. CDR3 DNA sequence: TGTGCCAGCAGCCAAAACAGGGCCGGTAATTCACCCCTCCACTTT.

The chain couples TRBV18 to TRBJ1-2, with 7 nucleotides matching TRBD1. CDR1 KGHSH and CDR2 LQKENI come from the germline V gene. V shed 6 bases and J 0 bases; nucleotides not matched to a gene: 10. The CDR3 extends over 16 amino acids. CDR3 sequence (DNA): TGTGCCAGCTCCCAGGATCAACAGGGGACTAACTATGGCTACACCTTC. Protein product: CASSQDQQGTNYGYTF.

A note on this clone: At one end the junction does not follow the germline gene, possibly because of a read error. The chain combines TRBV2 with TRBJ2-7, with 8 positions matching TRBD2. In germline, CDR1 is SNHLY, CDR2 FYNNEI. The CDR3 sequence is 12 residues long. CDR3 loop: CASSLLAALEDF. CDR3 DNA: TGTGCCAGCAGTCTACTAGCGGCCCTCGAGGACTTC.

This rearrangement joins TRBV29-1 to TRBJ2-1; 7 nucleotides agree with TRBD2. The CDR3 is 13 amino acids. The germline CDR1 and CDR2 sequences are SQVTM and ANQGSEA. Trimming cost V 8 bases and J 0 bases; bases outside gene matches: 4. CDR3 protein: CSSGRDSYNEQFF. The CDR3 DNA is TGCAGCTCTGGGAGGGACTCCTACAATGAGCAGTTCTTC.

This clone showed up just a few times. The chain links TRBV4-2 to TRBJ1-2, with 8 bases fitting TRBD1. The ends lost 0 bases at V and 3 bases at J; junction bases unmatched: 0. The CDR3 has 14 amino acids. Germline CDR1 reads LGHNA; CDR2 reads YNFKEQ. The chain's CDR3 is CASSQETGDYGYTF. CDR3 coding DNA: TGTGCCAGCAGCCAAGAGACAGGGGACTATGGCTACACCTTC.

The chain employs TRBV28 and TRBJ1-6; 8 nucleotides agree with TRBD1. Per germline, CDR1 MDHEN and CDR2 SYDVKM. Trimming took 5 bases from V and 5 from J; bases not matched to a gene: 5. The CDR3 is 15 amino acids. The CDR3 bases are TGTGCCAGCAGTACCACGACAGGGGATAATTCACCCCTCCACTTT. It encodes CASSTTTGDNSPLHF. The full variable domain, rest sourced from reference TRBV28 and TRBJ1-6, is DVKVTQSSRYLVKRTGEKVFLECVQDMDHENMFWYRQDPGLGLRLIYFSYDVKMKEKGDIPEGYSVSREKKERFSLILESASTNQTSMYLCASSTTTGDNSPLHFGNGTRLTVT.

This chain connects TRBV18 to TRBJ1-2, with TRBD1 as a possible D gene (5 bases). The CDR3 extends over 16 amino acids. V gave up 2 bases and J gave up 7 bases, with 20 bases separating them. CDR1 is KGHSH, CDR2 LQKENI, per germline. CDR3 sequence reads: CASSPFGGTLGSGYTF. CDR3 in DNA: TGTGCCAGCTCACCATTCGGGGGAACTCTGGGGTCTGGCTACACCTTC.

The chain combines TRBV19 with TRBJ2-2, with D uncertain. The germline V gene has CDR1 LNHDA and CDR2 SQIVND (reference sequence). V was clipped by 9 bases and J by 8 bases, with 10 bases between them. The CDR3 consists of 11 residues. CDR3 in amino acids: CASQNYGELFF. The CDR3 DNA sequence: TGTGCCAGCCAGAATTATGGGGAGCTGTTTTTT.

This clone was counted only a few times. The gene calls are TRBV5-1 and TRBJ1-3; D remains unclear. This CDR3 has 18 residues. V was trimmed by 0 bases and J by 0 bases, leaving 16 bases between them. The V gene's germline CDR1 is SGHRS and CDR2 YFSETQ. The CDR3 here is CASSLAGGGSRSGNTIYF. CDR3 DNA: TGCGCCAGCAGCTTGGCGGGCGGAGGGAGCCGCTCTGGAAACACCATATATTTT.

A few counts support this clone. The V and J genes are TRBV6-6 and TRBJ1-2; TRBD1 might be the D (5 bases). Per the germline V gene, CDR1 is MNHNY and CDR2 is SVGAGI (reference sequence). The CDR3 length is 15 residues. V lost 0 bases and J lost 7, with 15 bases in between. CDR3 coding DNA: TGTGCCAGCAGTTACTCGATGGAGGGGCAGGGTGGCTACACCTTC. It is translated as CASSYSMEGQGGYTF.

The rearrangement uses TRBV6-1 and TRBJ1-5; D remains ambiguous. This CDR3 is 13 amino acids long. Germline V lookup: CDR1 MNHNS, CDR2 SASEGT. V dropped 8 bases and J dropped 5 bases, with 13 bases sitting between them. The CDR3 bases are TGTGCCAGCTCGGAATTAAGCGATCAGCCCCAGCATTTT. Amino acids: CASSELSDQPQHF.

The genes are TRBV2 and TRBJ1-5; 11 bases align to TRBD1. The CDR3 loop spans 14 amino acids. CDR1 and CDR2 (germline): SNHLY, FYNNEI. With 8 bases clipped from V and 4 bases from J, the junction kept 4 bases outside the gene matches. The CDR3: CASGGTGGNQPQHF. The DNA for the CDR3 is TGTGCCAGCGGTGGGACAGGGGGGAATCAGCCCCAGCATTTT.